The present T cell receptor beta chain was sequenced within a study of blood T cell repertoires in COVID-19. Study-wide background: The United States, Italy and Spain provided the acute and convalescent COVID-19 samples.

Germline lookup yields CDR1 WNHNN and CDR2 SYGVQD (reference sequence). Trimming cost V 3 bases and J 0 bases; bases outside gene matches: 2. The CDR3 is 15 residues long. As originally analysed: How many nucleated cells were present was estimated from reference gene primer amplification. Only in-frame clones appear in the TCRdb table, and some are missing; sequencing was by immunoSEQ multiplex PCR. From that table come the V and J calls and clone size; the DNA was used to work out D and trimming. Of over 250,000 clones listed, roughly 90% are singletons. Which cohort a participant joined came from the clinical history participants gave. Among Cohort 3 donors, those recovered had two negative PCRs, clearance, or symptom resolution.

This TCR was sampled from a woman aged 55 to 70 who had recovered from COVID-19. Sequencing was done on a sample of PBMCs or T cells enriched from blood (not recorded which). The V gene is TRBV10-1, the J gene TRBJ2-3; TRBD2 matches 8 bases. Here the CDR3 reads CASSELAASTDTQYF. In DNA, the CDR3 is TGCGCCAGCAGTGAACTAGCGGCTAGCACAGATACGCAGTATTTT.